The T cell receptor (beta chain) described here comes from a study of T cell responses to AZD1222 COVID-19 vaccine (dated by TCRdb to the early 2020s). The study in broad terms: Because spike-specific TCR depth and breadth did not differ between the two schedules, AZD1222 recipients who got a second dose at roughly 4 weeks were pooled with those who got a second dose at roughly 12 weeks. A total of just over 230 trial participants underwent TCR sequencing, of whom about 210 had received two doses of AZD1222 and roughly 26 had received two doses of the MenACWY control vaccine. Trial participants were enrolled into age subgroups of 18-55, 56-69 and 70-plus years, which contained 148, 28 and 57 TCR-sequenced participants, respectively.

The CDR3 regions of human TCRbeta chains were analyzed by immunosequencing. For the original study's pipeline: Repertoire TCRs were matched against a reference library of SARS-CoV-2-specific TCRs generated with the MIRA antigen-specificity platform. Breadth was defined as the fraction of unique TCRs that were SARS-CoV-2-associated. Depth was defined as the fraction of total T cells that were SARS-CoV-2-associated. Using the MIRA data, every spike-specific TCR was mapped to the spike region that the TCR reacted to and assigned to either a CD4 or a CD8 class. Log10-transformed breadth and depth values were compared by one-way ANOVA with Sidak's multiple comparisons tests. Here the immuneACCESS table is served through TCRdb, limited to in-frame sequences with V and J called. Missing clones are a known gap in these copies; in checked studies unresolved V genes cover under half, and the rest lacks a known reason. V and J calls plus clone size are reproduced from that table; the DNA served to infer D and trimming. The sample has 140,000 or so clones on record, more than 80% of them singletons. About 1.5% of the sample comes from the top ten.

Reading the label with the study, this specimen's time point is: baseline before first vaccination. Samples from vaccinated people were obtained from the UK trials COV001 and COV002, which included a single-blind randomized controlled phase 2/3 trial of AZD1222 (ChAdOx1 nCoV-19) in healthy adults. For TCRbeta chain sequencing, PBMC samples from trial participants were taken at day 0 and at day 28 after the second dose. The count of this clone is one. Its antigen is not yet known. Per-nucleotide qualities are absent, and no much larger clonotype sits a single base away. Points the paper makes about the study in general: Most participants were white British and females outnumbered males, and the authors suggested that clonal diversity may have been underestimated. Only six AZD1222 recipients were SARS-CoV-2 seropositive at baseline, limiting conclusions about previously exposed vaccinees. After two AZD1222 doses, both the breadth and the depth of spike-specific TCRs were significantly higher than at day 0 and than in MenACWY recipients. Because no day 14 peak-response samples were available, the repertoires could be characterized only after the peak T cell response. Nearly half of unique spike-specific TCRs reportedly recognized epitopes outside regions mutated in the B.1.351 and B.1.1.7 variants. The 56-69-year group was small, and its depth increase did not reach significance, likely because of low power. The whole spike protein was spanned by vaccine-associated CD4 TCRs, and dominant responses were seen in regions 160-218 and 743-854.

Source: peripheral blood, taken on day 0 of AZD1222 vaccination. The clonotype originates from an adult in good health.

The CDR3 region reads CASGQVPNYGYTF. The DNA sequence is as follows: TGTGCCAGCGGACAGGTTCCTAACTATGGCTACACCTTC. The sequence joins TRBV7-9 to TRBJ1-2, and 7 junction bases match TRBD1. The CDR3 measures 13 amino acids from cysteine to phenylalanine. Only the CDR3 region is kept as DNA, spanning 39 bases read in frame from base 1. V has 8 bases trimmed and J has 0 bases trimmed; junction bases matching no gene number 3. CDR1 SEHNR and CDR2 FQNEAQ are derived from the germline V gene (reference sequence).